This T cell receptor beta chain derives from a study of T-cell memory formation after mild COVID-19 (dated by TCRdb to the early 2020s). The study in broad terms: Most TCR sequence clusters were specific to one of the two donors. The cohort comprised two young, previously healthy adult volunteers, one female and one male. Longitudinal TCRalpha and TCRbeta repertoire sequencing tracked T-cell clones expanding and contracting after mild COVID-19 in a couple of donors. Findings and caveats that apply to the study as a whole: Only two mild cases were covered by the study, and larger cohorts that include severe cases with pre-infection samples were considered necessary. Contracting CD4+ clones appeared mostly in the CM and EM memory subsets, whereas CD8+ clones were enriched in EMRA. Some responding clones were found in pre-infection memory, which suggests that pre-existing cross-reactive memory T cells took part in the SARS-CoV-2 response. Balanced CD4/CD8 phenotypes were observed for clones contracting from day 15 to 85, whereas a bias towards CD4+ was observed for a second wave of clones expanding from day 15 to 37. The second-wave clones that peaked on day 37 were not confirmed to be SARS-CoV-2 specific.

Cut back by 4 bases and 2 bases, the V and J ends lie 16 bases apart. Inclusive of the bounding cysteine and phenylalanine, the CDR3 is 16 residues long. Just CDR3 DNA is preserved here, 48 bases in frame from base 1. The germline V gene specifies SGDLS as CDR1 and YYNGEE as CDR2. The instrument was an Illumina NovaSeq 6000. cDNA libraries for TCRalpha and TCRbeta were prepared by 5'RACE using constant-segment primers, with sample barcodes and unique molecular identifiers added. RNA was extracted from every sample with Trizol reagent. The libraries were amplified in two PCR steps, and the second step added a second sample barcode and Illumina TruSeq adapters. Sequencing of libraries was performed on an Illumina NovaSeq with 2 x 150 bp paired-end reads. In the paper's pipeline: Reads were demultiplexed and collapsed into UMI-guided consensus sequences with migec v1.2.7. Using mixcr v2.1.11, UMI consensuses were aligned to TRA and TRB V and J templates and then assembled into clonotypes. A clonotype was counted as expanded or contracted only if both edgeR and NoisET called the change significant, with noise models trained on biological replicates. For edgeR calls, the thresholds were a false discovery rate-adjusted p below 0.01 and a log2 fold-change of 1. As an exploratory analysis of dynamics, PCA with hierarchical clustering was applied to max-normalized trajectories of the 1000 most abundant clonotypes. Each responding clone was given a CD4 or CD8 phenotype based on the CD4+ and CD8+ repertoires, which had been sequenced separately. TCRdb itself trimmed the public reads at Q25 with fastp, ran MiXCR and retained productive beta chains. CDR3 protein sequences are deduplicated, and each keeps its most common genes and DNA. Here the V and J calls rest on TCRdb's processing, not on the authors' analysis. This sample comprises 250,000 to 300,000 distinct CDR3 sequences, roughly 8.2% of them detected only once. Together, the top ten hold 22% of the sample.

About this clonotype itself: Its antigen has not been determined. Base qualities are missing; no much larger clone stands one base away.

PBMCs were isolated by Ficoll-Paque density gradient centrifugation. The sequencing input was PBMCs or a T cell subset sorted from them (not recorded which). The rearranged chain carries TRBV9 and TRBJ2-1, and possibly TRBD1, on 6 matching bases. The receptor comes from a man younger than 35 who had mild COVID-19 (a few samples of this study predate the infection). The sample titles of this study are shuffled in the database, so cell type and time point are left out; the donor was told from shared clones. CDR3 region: CASSPEQGTPYNEQFF. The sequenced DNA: TGTGCCAGCAGCCCCGAACAGGGTACCCCCTACAATGAGCAGTTCTTC.